This T cell receptor (beta chain) was found in a study of T cells in Graves' hyperthyroidism and ophthalmopathy (dated by TCRdb to between 2017 and 2020). Context from the whole study: Peripheral blood was collected at initial diagnosis, before any treatment. To identify distinguishing TCR V-J signatures, a discovery cohort of some 99 patients was used, comprising under 45 with Graves' ophthalmopathy and under 60 with stable Graves' hyperthyroidism. Prospective prediction of ophthalmopathy was tested in an independent validation cohort consisting of some 20 hyperthyroidism patients and around 17 patients who later progressed to ophthalmopathy. The approximately 100 discovery patients were divided at random into training and test sets in a 7:3 ratio. In several Graves' hyperthyroidism patients, the study also compared T-cell repertoires from thyroid tissue with T-cell repertoires from blood. After sampling, hyperthyroidism patients received methimazole starting at 30 mg daily, and ophthalmopathy patients received high-dose intravenous methylprednisolone. The paper describes TCR Vbeta CDR3 sequencing of 140 or so peripheral blood samples, made up of some 42 ophthalmopathy patients, 70 to 75 hyperthyroidism patients and 17 progressor patients. Here is what the overall study found, with its caveats: A 13 V-J signature model separated ophthalmopathy from stable hyperthyroidism, with nearly 90% sensitivity and about 81% specificity in cross-validation and 80%/75% in testing. In validation, the model predicted progression to ophthalmopathy with just under 71% sensitivity and approximately 72% specificity, a median of roughly seven months before onset. Blood samples also contained most of the expanded thyroid clonotypes (frequency above 0.001), which suggests that blood repertoires may reflect thyroid immune responses. No statistical method was used to fix the sample size in advance, and group allocation was not hidden from the investigators.

Amplification of TCR beta CDR3 regions was carried out from RNA transcripts. The first round of RT-PCR for the TCR CDR3 was performed with the HTBI primer set and the Qiagen OneStep RT-PCR kit. Libraries were constructed in a second round of multiplex PCR, after which size selection and purification were carried out. The libraries were sequenced on an Illumina HiSeq2000 using paired-end 100 bp reads. The original pipeline was this. SOAPnuke was used to process the raw data, with reads discarded if the reads contained adapters or uncalled bases, had a mean Phred below 15, or lacked an exact constant-primer or identifier match. COPE v1.2.5 was used to merge high-quality paired reads, and clonotypes were defined as unique nucleotide sequences. MiTCR v1.1 was used to align the clonotypes against IMGT TRBV, TRBD and TRBJ reference segments. Analysis was restricted to V-J combinations with a frequency above 0.0001, which covered about 99% of repertoires. A TCS score was defined as the ratio between F50 (clonal expansion) and ExV (chaos), using BLOSUM62-based TCRdist between CDR3 peptides within each V-J. Welch's t-statistics and random forest reduced fewer than 550 V-J features to 10 to 15, which were used in a naive Bayes classifier (R e1071). The public reads were reprocessed in TCRdb via fastp at Q25 and MiXCR, keeping in-frame beta chains. Rows matching on CDR3 protein sequence are summarized as one entry with the most common DNA and genes. The V and J calls here are based on TCRdb, not the publication. This sample is represented by around 430,000 distinct CDR3 sequences; 15% of them were singletons. The top ten hold around a third of the sample.

A patient counted as having stable Graves' hyperthyroidism if no progression to ophthalmopathy occurred over 18 months of follow-up. The hyperthyroidism patients were between 18 and 65 years old and newly diagnosed, with a disease duration of less than 2 months. The study excluded patients with uncontrolled infections, other autoimmune diseases, pregnancy or lactation. Diagnoses relied on clinical symptoms, serum thyroxine and TRAb, thyroid ultrasound and orbital computed tomography. PBMCs were isolated from 7.5 to 10 ml of fresh peripheral blood by Ficoll-Paque density gradient centrifugation. Trizol reagent was used to extract total RNA, and RNA quality was then checked on an Agilent 2100 Bioanalyzer. Via the germline V gene, CDR1 is KGHSH and CDR2 LQKENI. The junction shows trimming of 0 bases on V and 0 bases on J, plus 5 bases between the germline ends. The CDR3 runs 15 amino acids, cysteine and phenylalanine included. Only the CDR3 portion is preserved as DNA: 45 bases, with reading frame beginning at the first base.

This clonotype was seen repeatedly, ten times or more. Its binding antigen is unknown. It has no much larger one-base neighbor in the sample; base qualities were not kept. The chain employs TRBV18 and TRBJ1-4; too little of a D gene remains to name it. The receptor's source is a woman in her twenties or thirties with Graves' hyperthyroidism. Specimen: blood. The nucleotides are TGTGCCAGCTCACCACCGTCCTCAACTAATGAAAAACTGTTTTTT. It is translated as CASSPPSSTNEKLFF.